These 9 T cell receptor beta chains were all obtained from the same sample, sequenced in a study of blood T cell repertoires in COVID-19. Profiling relied on immunoSEQ multiplex PCR, and the TCRdb table lists in-frame clones only, not all of them. The sample carries some 27,000 clones, around 86% recorded once. Sequencing used peripheral blood. The receptor source for this set is a human donor in a cohort sampled during active COVID-19. The donor label of this sample is uncertain.

The chain carries TRBV28 and TRBJ1-1, with D possibly being TRBD1 (5 bases). CDR3 length: 14 residues. Germline CDR1 and CDR2: MDHEN and SYDVKM. V was shortened by 5 bases and J by 4 bases, with 14 bases between the two germline ends. The DNA for the CDR3 is TGTGCCAGCAGTCCCCTCGGGGGGATCACTGAAGCTTTCTTT. It yields the protein CASSPLGGITEAFF.

The chain links TRBV6-2 or TRBV6-3 to TRBJ1-1; 12 positions match TRBD1. The ends lost 5 bases at V and 7 bases at J; junction bases unmatched: 11. Per the germline V gene, CDR1 is MNHEY and CDR2 is SVGEGT. The length of the CDR3 is 16 residues. CDR3 nucleotide sequence: TGTGCCAGCAGTACAGGGACAGGGGGCGAACGGCATGAAGCTTTCTTT. This gives the protein CASSTGTGGERHEAFF.

The chain links TRBV29-1 to TRBJ2-1, with 9 bases that match TRBD2. V lost 0 bases to trimming and J lost 3 bases; unmatched junction nucleotides: 12. Per germline, CDR1 SQVTM and CDR2 ANQGSEA. The CDR3 spans 18 residues. CDR3: CSVEDPSGVNFRYNEQFF. The CDR3, as DNA: TGCAGCGTTGAAGATCCTAGCGGGGTGAATTTTCGCTACAATGAGCAGTTCTTC.

The chain is built from TRBV5-1 and TRBJ2-3; 10 bases are shared with TRBD2. The CDR3 extends over 15 amino acids. The V gene end was trimmed by 9 bases and the J gene end by 4 bases; junction bases not matched to a gene: 11. The germline V gene encodes CDR1 SGHRS and CDR2 YFSETQ. CDR3 in DNA: TGCGCCACAGCTAGCGGGGGCCATCCCTCAGATACGCAGTATTTT. Amino acid sequence: CATASGGHPSDTQYF.

This chain uses TRBV28 with TRBJ1-2; 10 positions match TRBD1. CDR1 and CDR2 (germline): MDHEN, SYDVKM. The V and J ends lost 4 bases and 4 bases, in that order; junction bases with no gene match: 6. The CDR3 has 15 residues. CDR3 coding DNA: TGTGCCAGCAGTTCCCGACAGGGGGCGACCTATGGCTACACCTTC. This encodes CASSSRQGATYGYTF.

This chain uses TRBV6-1 with TRBJ2-2, with TRBD1 as a possible D gene (5 bases). The V and J ends lost 1 base and 4 bases respectively, with 22 bases between them. This CDR3 has 19 amino acids. The germline V gene has CDR1 MNHNS and CDR2 SASEGT. CDR3 coding DNA: TGTGCCAGCAGTGAAGATGGGGCTAAGCAGACTGTTGGCACCGGGGAGCTGTTTTTT. It specifies CASSEDGAKQTVGTGELFF.

This clone was seen once. The V and J genes are TRBV3-1 (or the pseudogene TRBV3-2) and TRBJ2-2, with 9 bases aligning to TRBD2. This CDR3 has 16 amino acids. In germline, CDR1 is LGHDT, CDR2 YNNKEL (reference sequence). J was trimmed by 7 bases and V by 4 bases; bases with no gene match: 10. The CDR3 region is CASSPFGLAKGGELFF. The CDR3 DNA follows: TGTGCCAGCAGCCCCTTTGGACTAGCGAAAGGCGGGGAGCTGTTTTTT.

The chain recombines TRBV6-6 with TRBJ1-2; no clear D. CDR1 and CDR2 (germline): MNHNY, SVGAGI (reference sequence). Trimming left V 7 bases short and J 2 bases short, with 8 bases between. CDR3 length equals 12 residues. CDR3 in DNA: TGTGCCAGCACGAGAGGAAACTATGGCTACACCTTC. Translating it yields CASTRGNYGYTF.

The V gene is TRBV3-1 (or the pseudogene TRBV3-2), the J gene TRBJ1-3; D ambiguous. CDR3 length: 16 amino acids. Germline V lookup: CDR1 LGHDT, CDR2 YNNKEL (reference sequence). V dropped 1 base and J dropped 4 bases, with 14 bases sitting between them. The DNA of the CDR3 is TGTGCCAGCAGCCAAGTGAGCGGAGGACCCGGAAACACCATATATTTT. Translated: CASSQVSGGPGNTIYF.